The clone carrying this TCR beta chain was picked up one time. As yet, its antigen is unknown. An end of the junction differs from the germline gene, which may be a read error. Other DNA sequences of this sample code for an identical CDR3. This sample was included in a study of shared clonotypes between healthy human individuals. In the study overall: Each donor's CD4 naive and CD4 memory cells filled three plates apiece, CD8 naive two, and CD8 memory one.

Sorted-subset replicate PCRs used 200 ng DNA, about 30,000 T cell genomes. The repertoire was sequenced with immunoSEQ multiplex PCR; TCRdb's copy has only in-frame clones and lacks some. The table lists 2.3 million or so clones, approximately 95% of them singletons, with approximately 0.4% in the top ten. Study results and limitations: The sharing of 4% to 5.5% of naive CD4 clonotypes was seen across a handful of donors.

Sequenced input: naive CD4+ T cells from PBMCs. Specified subset: CD45RA+ positively selected. This TCR was sampled from a man aged 18 to 29 in good health. Some clones in this sample may be carry-over from other donors' samples.

The CDR3 sequence is CASSTYNEQFF. For the CDR3, the DNA is TGCGCCAGCAGCACCTATAATGAGCAGTTCTTC. The chain has TRBV5-1 and TRBJ2-1; unclear D gene. Germline V gene sequence: CDR1 SGHRS, CDR2 YFSETQ. This CDR3 region has 11 residues.